Only one count was recorded for the clone carrying this T cell receptor beta chain. Antigen unknown. This entry is derived from a study of shared clonotypes between healthy human individuals. Overall study results and limits: The donor pool, a small one, limited the genetic and exposure-history diversity represented.

Each subset's genomic DNA was split evenly across several immunoSEQ plates. Produced via immunoSEQ multiplex PCR; TCRdb's table is partial and in-frame only. The repertoire holds hundreds of thousands of clones, with 90% to 97% as singletons. The sequence was collected from a woman in her thirties in good health. The sample taken for sequencing was naive CD4+ T cells sorted from blood. The subset is: CD45RA+ positively selected.

The CDR3 coding sequence is TGTGCCAGCAGTTTTAGAAGGTACTACGAGCAGTACTTC. It is translated as CASSFRRYYEQYF. The chain couples TRBV28 to TRBJ2-7; D is ambiguous. Deletions cut 3 bases from V and 3 bases from J, with 9 bases between. This CDR3 spans 13 amino acids. Germline CDR1 reads MDHEN; CDR2 reads SYDVKM.